This TCR beta chain was recorded in a study of T cell responses to AZD1222 COVID-19 vaccine. Across the whole study: Pooled in the analysis were second doses at about 4 or about 12 weeks. Study results and limitations: CD4 TCRs associated with vaccination spanned spike, dominating at 160-218 and 743-854. Females made up more of the donors, who were largely white British, and clonal diversity may have come out too low. Unmutated regions of variants are reportedly targeted by nearly half of spike-specific TCRs.

This table comes from immunoSEQ multiplex PCR, and its TCRdb copy is limited to in-frame clones, with some not included. The top ten clones hold about 51% of a sample with roughly 44,000 clones, 83% of them seen once. Comments on this clone: Antigen specificity is unknown.

Sequenced here: peripheral blood, sampled on day 0 of AZD1222 vaccination. The receptor was derived from an adult in good health.

The CDR3 loop reads CASSPRTSGPRRETQYF. As DNA, the CDR3 is TGTGCCAGCAGCCCCAGGACTAGCGGCCCCCGTCGTGAGACCCAGTACTTC. J is TRBJ2-5 and V is TRBV7-8, with 10 bases lining up with TRBD2. The trim removed 5 bases at V and 5 bases at J, leaving 14 bases unmatched. The CDR3 extends over 17 amino acids. The V gene's germline CDR1 is SGHVS and CDR2 FQNEAQ.